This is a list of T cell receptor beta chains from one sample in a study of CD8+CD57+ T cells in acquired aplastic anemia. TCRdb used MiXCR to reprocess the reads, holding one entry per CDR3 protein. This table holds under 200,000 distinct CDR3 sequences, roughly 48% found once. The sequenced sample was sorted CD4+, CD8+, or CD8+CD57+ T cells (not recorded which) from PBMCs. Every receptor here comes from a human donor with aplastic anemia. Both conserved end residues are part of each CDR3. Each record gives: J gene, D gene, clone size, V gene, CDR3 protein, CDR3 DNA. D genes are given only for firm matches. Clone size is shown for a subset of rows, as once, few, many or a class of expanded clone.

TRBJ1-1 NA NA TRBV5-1 CASSQGDSYEQYFGPGTEAFF NA
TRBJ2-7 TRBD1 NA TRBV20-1 CSAFNMDRGAGEQYF TGCAGTGCATTTAATATGGACAGGGGAGCTGGGGAGCAGTACTTC
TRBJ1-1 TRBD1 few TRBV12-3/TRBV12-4 CASGTGQPNTEAFF TGTGCCAGCGGAACGGGACAGCCGAACACTGAAGCTTTCTTT
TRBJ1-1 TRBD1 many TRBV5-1 CASSLTGDPEAFF TGCGCCAGCAGCTTAACAGGGGATCCCGAAGCTTTCTTT
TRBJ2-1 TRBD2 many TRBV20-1 CSVAAGGTSYNEQFF TGCAGTGTAGCAGCGGGAGGGACGTCCTACAATGAGCAGTTCTTC
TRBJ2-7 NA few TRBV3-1 CASSPDGNEQYF TGTGCCAGCAGTCCTGACGGGAACGAGCAGTACTTC
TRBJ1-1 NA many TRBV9 CASSGSQGWGTEAFF TGTGCCAGCAGCGGGTCACAGGGCTGGGGCACTGAAGCTTTCTTT
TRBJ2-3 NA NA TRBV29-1 CSVGQRTDTQYF TGCAGCGTTGGCCAGCGAACAGATACGCAGTATTTT
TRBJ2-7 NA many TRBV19 CASSRTGLNYEQYF TGTGCCAGTAGTAGGACCGGTCTTAACTACGAGCAGTACTTC
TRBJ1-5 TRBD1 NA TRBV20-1 CSASAIAGGGQPQHF TGCAGTGCTAGTGCGATAGCAGGGGGCGGGCAGCCCCAGCATTTT
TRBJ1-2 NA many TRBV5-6 CASSSDNYGYTF TGTGCCAGCAGCTCGGATAACTATGGCTACACCTTC
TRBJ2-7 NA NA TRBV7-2 CASSLVAGHEQYF TGTGCCAGCAGCTTGGTCGCTGGTCACGAGCAGTACTTC
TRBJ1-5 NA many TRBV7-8 CASSLGQGHQPQHF TGTGCCAGCAGCTTGGGTCAGGGGCATCAGCCCCAGCATTTT
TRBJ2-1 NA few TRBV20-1 CSARSFVDEQFF TGCAGTGCTAGGTCGTTTGTGGATGAGCAGTTCTTC
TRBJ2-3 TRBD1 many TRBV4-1 CASSQGQGARDTQYF TGCGCCAGCAGCCAAGGACAGGGGGCTAGAGATACGCAGTATTTT
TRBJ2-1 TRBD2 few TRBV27 CASSPGLAGAHEQFF TGTGCCAGCAGTCCAGGACTAGCGGGAGCCCATGAGCAGTTCTTC
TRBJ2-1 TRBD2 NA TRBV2 CASRSLAGDEQFF TGTGCCAGCAGAAGTCTAGCGGGAGATGAGCAGTTCTTC
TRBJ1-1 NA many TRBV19 CASSIGRNTEAFF TGTGCCAGTAGTATAGGCAGGAACACTGAAGCTTTCTTT
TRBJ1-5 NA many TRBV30 CAWSPNRISNQPQHF TGTGCCTGGAGCCCGAACCGAATTAGCAATCAGCCCCAGCATTTT
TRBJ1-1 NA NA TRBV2 CASSGQRYTEAFF TGTGCCAGCAGTGGACAGAGATACACTGAAGCTTTCTTT
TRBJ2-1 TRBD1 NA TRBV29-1 CSVAGQGASTNEQFF TGCAGCGTCGCGGGACAGGGGGCTTCCACCAATGAGCAGTTCTTC
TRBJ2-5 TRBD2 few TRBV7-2 CASSSGGGFQETQCF TGTGCCAGCAGCTCCGGGGGGGGTTTTCAAGAGACCCAGTGCTTC
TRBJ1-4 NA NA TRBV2 CASSAWDVGEKLFF TGTGCCAGCAGTGCCTGGGATGTTGGTGAAAAACTGTTTTTT
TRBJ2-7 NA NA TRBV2 CASSNTGLSSSYEQYF TGTGCCAGCAGTAATACAGGGCTCTCGAGCTCCTACGAGCAGTACTTC
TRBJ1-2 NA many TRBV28 CASSWTNYGYTF TGTGCCAGCAGTTGGACTAACTATGGCTACACCTTC
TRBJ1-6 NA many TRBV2 CASRVGGVGSPLHF TGTGCCAGCAGGGTAGGGGGAGTAGGTTCACCCCTCCACTTT
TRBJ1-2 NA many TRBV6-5 CASSSGRNRFYGYTF TGTGCCAGCAGTTCCGGACGGAATAGATTCTATGGCTACACCTTC
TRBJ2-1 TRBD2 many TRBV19 CASSFRPSGSYNEQFF TGTGCCAGTAGTTTCCGTCCTAGCGGGTCCTACAATGAGCAGTTCTTC
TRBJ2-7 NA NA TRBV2 CASKQFYEQYF TGTGCCAGCAAACAGTTCTACGAGCAGTACTTC
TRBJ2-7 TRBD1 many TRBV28 CASRIDRASSYEQYF TGTGCCAGCAGGATTGACAGGGCGAGCTCCTACGAGCAGTACTTC
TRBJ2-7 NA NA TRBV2 CASSDLGIYEQYF TGTGCCAGCAGTGATTTGGGGATTTACGAGCAGTACTTC
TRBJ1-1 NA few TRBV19 CAGRVGTLGTEAFF TGTGCCGGGCGCGTGGGGACCCTGGGCACTGAAGCTTTCTTT
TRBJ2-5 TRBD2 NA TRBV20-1 CSGMKTSDQETQYF TGCAGCGGCATGAAGACTAGCGACCAAGAGACCCAGTACTTC
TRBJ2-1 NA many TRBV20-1 CSASKPGTSSYNEQFF TGCAGTGCTAGCAAACCGGGAACGAGCTCCTACAATGAGCAGTTCTTC
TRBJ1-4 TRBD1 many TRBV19 CASSIGQGDEKLFF TGTGCCAGTAGTATAGGCCAGGGGGATGAAAAACTGTTTTTT
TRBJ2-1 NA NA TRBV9 CASSRGQFF TGTGCCAGCAGCCGCGGGCAGTTCTTC
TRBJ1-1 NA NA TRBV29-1 CSFLVGAGAFF TGCAGCTTCTTGGTTGGGGCTGGAGCTTTCTTT
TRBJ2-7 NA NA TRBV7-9 CASSPRYGGEQYF TGTGCCAGCAGCCCGAGGTACGGAGGCGAGCAGTACTTC
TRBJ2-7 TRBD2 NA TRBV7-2 CASSLAGSGTSGRQYF TGTGCCAGCAGCTTAGCGGGGTCCGGGACTAGCGGGAGGCAGTACTTC
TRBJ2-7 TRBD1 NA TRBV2 CASRDRGSPYEQYF TGTGCCAGCAGGGACAGGGGGTCCCCCTACGAGCAGTACTTC